Listed below are T cell receptor beta chains from one sample, sequenced in a study of blood T cell repertoires in COVID-19. TCRdb's table, derived via immunoSEQ multiplex PCR, lists solely in-frame clones and lacks some. The repertoire holds around 230,000 clones, with roughly 87% as singletons. The specimen sequenced was PBMCs or T cells enriched from blood (not recorded which). These receptors all come from a man between 18 and 29 years old with acute COVID-19. Both conserved end residues are part of each CDR3. The order of the fields is clone size, J gene, D gene, V gene, CDR3 protein, CDR3 DNA. The D gene is left open where the match is weak. A row's size may be missing; if present it is once, few, many or a size class.

size: NA; J: TRBJ2-7; D: NA; V: TRBV5-4; CDR3: CASSLGGSGEQYF; DNA: TGTGCCAGCAGCTTGGGAGGGTCGGGCGAGCAGTACTTC
size: NA; J: TRBJ2-7; D: TRBD1; V: TRBV11-2; CDR3: CASTTTAGGGYEQYF; DNA: TGTGCCAGCACCACGACTGCAGGGGGCGGTTACGAGCAGTACTTC
size: NA; J: TRBJ1-1; D: NA; V: TRBV7-8; CDR3: CASSLQGGNTEAFF; DNA: TGTGCCAGCAGCTTACAGGGAGGGAACACTGAAGCTTTCTTT
size: NA; J: TRBJ2-7; D: NA; V: TRBV25-1; CDR3: CASSEYLQPTYEQYF; DNA: TGTGCCAGCAGTGAATACCTACAGCCGACCTACGAGCAGTACTTC
size: NA; J: TRBJ1-4; D: TRBD1; V: TRBV18; CDR3: CASSPASLLGQGSEKLFF; DNA: TGTGCCAGCTCACCCGCGTCCTTACTTGGACAGGGTAGTGAAAAACTGTTTTTT
size: NA; J: TRBJ2-5; D: NA; V: TRBV5-6; CDR3: CASSLIGYQETQYF; DNA: TGTGCCAGCAGCTTAATCGGGTACCAAGAGACCCAGTACTTC
size: NA; J: TRBJ2-7; D: NA; V: TRBV9; CDR3: CASSEGPGVSSYEQYF; DNA: TGTGCCAGCAGCGAGGGTCCGGGGGTGAGCTCCTACGAGCAGTACTTC
size: NA; J: TRBJ1-4; D: TRBD1; V: TRBV7-9; CDR3: CASSLGDRKLFF; DNA: TGTGCCAGCAGCTTGGGGGACAGAAAACTGTTTTTT
size: NA; J: TRBJ2-5; D: NA; V: TRBV27; CDR3: CASGAGRLEETQYF; DNA: TGTGCCAGCGGGGCGGGACGGCTGGAAGAGACCCAGTACTTC
size: few; J: TRBJ1-2; D: NA; V: TRBV28; CDR3: CASPSPSANYGYTF; DNA: TGTGCCAGCCCCTCCCCTTCGGCTAACTATGGCTACACCTTC
size: NA; J: TRBJ2-2; D: NA; V: TRBV24-1; CDR3: CATSGGQLNTGELFF; DNA: TGTGCCACCAGTGGAGGGCAGTTGAACACCGGGGAGCTGTTTTTT
size: NA; J: TRBJ2-1; D: NA; V: TRBV27; CDR3: CATAGQSYNEQFF; DNA: TGTGCCACCGCGGGACAGAGCTACAATGAGCAGTTCTTC
size: NA; J: TRBJ2-5; D: TRBD1; V: TRBV27; CDR3: CASGPAIPGTGGETQYF; DNA: TGTGCCAGCGGGCCCGCCATCCCCGGGACAGGGGGAGAGACCCAGTACTTC
size: NA; J: TRBJ1-2; D: TRBD1; V: TRBV6-5; CDR3: CASSYRGDSFYGYTF; DNA: TGTGCCAGCAGTTACAGGGGGGACAGTTTCTATGGCTACACCTTC
size: NA; J: TRBJ2-2; D: TRBD1; V: TRBV4-3; CDR3: CASSRSQGAGELFF; DNA: TGCGCCAGCAGCCGGTCACAGGGGGCCGGGGAGCTGTTTTTT
size: NA; J: TRBJ2-7; D: TRBD1; V: TRBV5-1; CDR3: CASSSGQGTYEQYF; DNA: TGCGCCAGCAGCTCCGGACAGGGAACCTACGAGCAGTACTTC
size: once; J: TRBJ2-6; D: NA; V: TRBV29-1; CDR3: CSFWPKPDKSGANVLTF; DNA: TGCAGCTTTTGGCCAAAACCAGACAAGTCTGGGGCCAACGTCCTGACTTTC
size: NA; J: TRBJ1-5; D: TRBD1; V: TRBV30; CDR3: CAWSPRSRGQVNQPQHF; DNA: TGTGCCTGGAGTCCCAGATCCCGGGGACAGGTAAATCAGCCCCAGCATTTT
size: NA; J: TRBJ1-4; D: NA; V: TRBV18; CDR3: CASSVLREEKLFF; DNA: TGTGCCAGCTCGGTTCTCCGCGAGGAAAAACTGTTTTTT
size: few; J: TRBJ1-1; D: TRBD1; V: TRBV6-5; CDR3: CASSSTGDLNTEAFF; DNA: TGTGCCAGCAGTTCGACAGGGGATTTGAACACTGAAGCTTTCTTT
size: NA; J: TRBJ2-3; D: NA; V: TRBV11-2; CDR3: CASSTHATLTDTQYF; DNA: TGTGCCAGCAGCACCCACGCCACTCTCACAGATACGCAGTATTTT
size: NA; J: TRBJ2-7; D: TRBD2; V: TRBV7-9; CDR3: CASSLGLAGGNEQYF; DNA: TGTGCCAGCAGCTTAGGTCTAGCGGGAGGTAACGAGCAGTACTTC
size: NA; J: TRBJ1-1; D: TRBD1; V: TRBV4-1; CDR3: CASSPLQGMGTEAFF; DNA: TGCGCCAGCAGCCCTTTACAGGGGATGGGGACTGAAGCTTTCTTT
size: NA; J: TRBJ1-6; D: NA; V: TRBV30; CDR3: CAWSVTGIYNSPLHF; DNA: TGTGCCTGGAGTGTAACCGGGATCTATAATTCACCCCTCCACTTT
size: NA; J: TRBJ1-2; D: TRBD1; V: TRBV30; CDR3: CAWNRGLGYGYTF; DNA: TGTGCCTGGAACAGGGGGCTAGGCTATGGCTACACCTTC
size: NA; J: TRBJ2-3; D: TRBD2; V: TRBV29-1; CDR3: CSVRTSGTDTQYF; DNA: TGCAGCGTTAGGACTAGCGGGACAGATACGCAGTATTTT
size: NA; J: TRBJ2-7; D: TRBD2; V: TRBV5-1; CDR3: CASSPMAGADEQYF; DNA: TGCGCCAGCAGCCCAATGGCGGGAGCGGACGAGCAGTACTTC
size: NA; J: TRBJ1-1; D: NA; V: TRBV4-2; CDR3: CASSVGQWNTEAFF; DNA: TGTGCCAGCAGCGTCGGACAGTGGAACACTGAAGCTTTCTTT
size: NA; J: TRBJ2-3; D: TRBD2; V: TRBV28; CDR3: CATTSGGLTDTQYF; DNA: TGTGCCACCACCTCGGGGGGTCTCACAGATACGCAGTATTTT
size: NA; J: TRBJ1-1; D: TRBD1; V: TRBV24-1; CDR3: CATSEGQGEAFF; DNA: TGTGCCACCAGTGAAGGACAGGGTGAAGCTTTCTTT
size: NA; J: TRBJ2-1; D: NA; V: TRBV11-3; CDR3: CASSRDSSVREQFF; DNA: TGTGCCAGCAGCCGGGACTCCTCCGTCCGTGAGCAGTTCTTC
size: NA; J: TRBJ2-3; D: NA; V: TRBV28; CDR3: CASSLVTSRTDTQYF; DNA: TGTGCCAGCAGTTTGGTGACATCACGCACAGATACGCAGTATTTT